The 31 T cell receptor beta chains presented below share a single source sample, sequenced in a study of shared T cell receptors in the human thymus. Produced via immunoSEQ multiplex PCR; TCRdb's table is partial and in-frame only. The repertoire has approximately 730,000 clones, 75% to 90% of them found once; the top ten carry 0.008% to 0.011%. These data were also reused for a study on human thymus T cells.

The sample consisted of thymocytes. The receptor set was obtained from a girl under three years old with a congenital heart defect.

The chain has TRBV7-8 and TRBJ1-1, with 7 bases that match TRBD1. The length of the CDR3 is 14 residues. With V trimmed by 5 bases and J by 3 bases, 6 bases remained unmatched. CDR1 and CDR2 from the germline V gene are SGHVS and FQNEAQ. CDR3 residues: CASSLGQFYTEAFF. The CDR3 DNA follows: TGTGCCAGCAGCCTGGGACAGTTTTACACTGAAGCTTTCTTT.

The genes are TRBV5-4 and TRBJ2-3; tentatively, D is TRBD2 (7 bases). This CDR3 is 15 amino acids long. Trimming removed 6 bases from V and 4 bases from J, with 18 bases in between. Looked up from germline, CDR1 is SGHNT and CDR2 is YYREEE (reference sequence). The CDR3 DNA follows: TGTGCCAGCACCCCTACCGGGGGGCCATCAGATACGCAGTATTTT. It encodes CASTPTGGPSDTQYF. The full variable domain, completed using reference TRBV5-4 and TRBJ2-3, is ETGVTQSPTHLIKTRGQQVTLRCSSQSGHNTVSWYQQALGQGPQFIFQYYREEENGRGNFPPRFSGLQFPNYSSELNVNALELDDSALYLCASTPTGGPSDTQYFGPGTRLTVL.

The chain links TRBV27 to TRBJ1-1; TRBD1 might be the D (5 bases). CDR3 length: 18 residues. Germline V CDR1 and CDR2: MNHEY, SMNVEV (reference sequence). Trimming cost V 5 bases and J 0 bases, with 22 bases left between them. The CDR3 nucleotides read TGTGCCAGCAGTCTAAAGCTAACAGGAGCGGGGTTGAACACTGAAGCTTTCTTT. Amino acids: CASSLKLTGAGLNTEAFF.

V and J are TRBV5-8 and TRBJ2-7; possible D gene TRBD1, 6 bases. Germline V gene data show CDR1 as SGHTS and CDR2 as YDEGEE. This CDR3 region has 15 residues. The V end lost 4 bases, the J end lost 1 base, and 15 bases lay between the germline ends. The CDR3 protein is CASSPIRGFSYEQYF. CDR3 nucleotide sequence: TGTGCCAGCAGCCCTATTAGGGGGTTTTCCTACGAGCAGTACTTC.

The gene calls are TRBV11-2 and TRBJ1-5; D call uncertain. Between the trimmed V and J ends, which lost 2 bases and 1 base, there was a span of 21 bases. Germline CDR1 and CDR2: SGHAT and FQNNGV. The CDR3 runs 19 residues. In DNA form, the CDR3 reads TGTGCCAGCAGCTTAATTGTTTTTCCCCCCTGGCGGAGCAATCAGCCCCAGCATTTT. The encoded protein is CASSLIVFPPWRSNQPQHF.

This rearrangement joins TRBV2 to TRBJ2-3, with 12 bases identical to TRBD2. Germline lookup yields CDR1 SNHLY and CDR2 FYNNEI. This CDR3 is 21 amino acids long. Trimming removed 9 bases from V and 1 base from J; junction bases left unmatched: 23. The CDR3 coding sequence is TGTGCCAGTCAGTGGGGGACCTTCCTAGCGGGGGGGCTTTTTGGCACAGATACGCAGTATTTT. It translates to CASQWGTFLAGGLFGTDTQYF.

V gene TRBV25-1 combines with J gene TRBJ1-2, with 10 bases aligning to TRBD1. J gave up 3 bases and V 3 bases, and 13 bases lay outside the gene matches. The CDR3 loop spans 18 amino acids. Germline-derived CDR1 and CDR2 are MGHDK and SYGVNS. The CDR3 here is CASSDPSLGTGADYGYTF. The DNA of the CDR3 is TGTGCCAGCAGTGATCCCTCCCTCGGGACAGGGGCGGACTATGGCTACACCTTC.

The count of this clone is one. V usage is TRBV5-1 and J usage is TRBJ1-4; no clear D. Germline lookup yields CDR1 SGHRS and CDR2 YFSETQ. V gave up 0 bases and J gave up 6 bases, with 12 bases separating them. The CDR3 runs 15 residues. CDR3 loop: CASSLAAALYEKLFF. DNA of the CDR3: TGCGCCAGCAGCTTGGCGGCAGCGCTATATGAAAAACTGTTTTTT. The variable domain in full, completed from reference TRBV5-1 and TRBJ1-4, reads KAGVTQTPRYLIKTRGQQVTLSCSPISGHRSVSWYQQTPGQGLQFLFEYFSETQRNKGNFPGRFSGRQFSNSRSEMNVSTLELGDSALYLCASSLAAALYEKLFFGSGTQLSVL.

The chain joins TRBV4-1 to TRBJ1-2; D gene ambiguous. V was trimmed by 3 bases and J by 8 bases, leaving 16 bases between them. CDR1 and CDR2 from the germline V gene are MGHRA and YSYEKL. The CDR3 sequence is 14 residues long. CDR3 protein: CASSQDCRGGGYTF. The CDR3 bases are TGCGCCAGCAGCCAGGATTGTCGGGGTGGGGGCTACACCTTC.

CDR3 residues: CASSLNSQETQYF. The CDR3 DNA reads TGTGCCAGCAGCTTAAACAGCCAAGAGACCCAGTACTTC. The chain has TRBV11-2 and TRBJ2-5; D is unresolved. Trimming left V 2 bases short and J 1 base short, with 5 bases between. Germline V CDR1 and CDR2: SGHAT, FQNNGV. CDR3 size: 13 residues.

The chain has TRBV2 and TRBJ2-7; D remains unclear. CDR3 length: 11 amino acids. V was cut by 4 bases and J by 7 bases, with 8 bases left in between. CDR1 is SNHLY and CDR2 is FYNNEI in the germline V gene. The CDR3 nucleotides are TGTGCCAGCAGTGGTACCCGGGAGCAGTACTTC. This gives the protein CASSGTREQYF.

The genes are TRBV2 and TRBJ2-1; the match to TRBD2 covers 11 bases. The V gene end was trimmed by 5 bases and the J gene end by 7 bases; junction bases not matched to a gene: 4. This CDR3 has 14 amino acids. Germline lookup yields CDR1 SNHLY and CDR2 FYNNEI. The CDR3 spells CASSPPSGGNEQFF. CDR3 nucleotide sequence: TGTGCCAGCAGTCCCCCTAGCGGGGGGAATGAGCAGTTCTTC.

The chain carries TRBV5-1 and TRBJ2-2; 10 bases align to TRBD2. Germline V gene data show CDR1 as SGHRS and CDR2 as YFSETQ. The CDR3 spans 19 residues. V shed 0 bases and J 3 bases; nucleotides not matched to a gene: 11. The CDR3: CASSLGPAGGHLHTGELFF. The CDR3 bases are TGCGCCAGCAGCTTGGGTCCAGCGGGGGGGCATTTACACACCGGGGAGCTGTTTTTT.

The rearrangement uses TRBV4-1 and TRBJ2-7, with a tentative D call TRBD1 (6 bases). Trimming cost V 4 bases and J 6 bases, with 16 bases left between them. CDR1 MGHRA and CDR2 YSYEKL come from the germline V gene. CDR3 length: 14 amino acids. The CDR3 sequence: CASSPKGQGSEQYF. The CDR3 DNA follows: TGCGCCAGCAGCCCAAAGGGGCAGGGGTCCGAGCAGTACTTC.

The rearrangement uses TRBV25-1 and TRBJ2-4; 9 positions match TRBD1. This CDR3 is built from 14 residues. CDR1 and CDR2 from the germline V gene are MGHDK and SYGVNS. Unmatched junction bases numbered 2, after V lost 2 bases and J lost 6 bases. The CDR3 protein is CASSEPGQGNIQYF. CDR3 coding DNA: TGTGCCAGCAGTGAACCGGGACAGGGAAACATTCAGTACTTC.

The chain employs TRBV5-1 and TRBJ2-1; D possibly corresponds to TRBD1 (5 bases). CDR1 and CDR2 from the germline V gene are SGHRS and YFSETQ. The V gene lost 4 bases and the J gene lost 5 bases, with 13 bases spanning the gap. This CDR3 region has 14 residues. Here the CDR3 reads CASSRVIGDNEQFF. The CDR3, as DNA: TGCGCCAGCAGCCGGGTTATAGGGGACAATGAGCAGTTCTTC.

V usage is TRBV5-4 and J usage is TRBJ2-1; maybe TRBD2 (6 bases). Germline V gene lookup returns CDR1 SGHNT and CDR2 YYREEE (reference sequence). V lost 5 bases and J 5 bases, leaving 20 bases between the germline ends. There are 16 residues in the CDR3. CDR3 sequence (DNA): TGTGCCAGCAGGCGGGACTCCTCTCTCATAAACAATGAGCAGTTCTTC. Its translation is CASRRDSSLINNEQFF.

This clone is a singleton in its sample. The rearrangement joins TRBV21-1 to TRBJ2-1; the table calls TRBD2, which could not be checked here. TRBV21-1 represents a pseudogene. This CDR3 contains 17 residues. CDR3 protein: CASSKVRLAGDYNEQFF. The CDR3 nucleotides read TGTGCCAGCAGCAAAGTTCGACTAGCGGGGGACTACAATGAGCAGTTCTTC.

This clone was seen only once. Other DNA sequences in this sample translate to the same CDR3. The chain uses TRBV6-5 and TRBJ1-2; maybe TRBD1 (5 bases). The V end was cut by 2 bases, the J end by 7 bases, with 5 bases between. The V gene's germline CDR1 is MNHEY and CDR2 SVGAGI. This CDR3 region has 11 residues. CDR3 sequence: CASSYRGGYTF. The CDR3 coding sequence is TGTGCCAGCAGTTACAGGGGTGGCTACACCTTC.

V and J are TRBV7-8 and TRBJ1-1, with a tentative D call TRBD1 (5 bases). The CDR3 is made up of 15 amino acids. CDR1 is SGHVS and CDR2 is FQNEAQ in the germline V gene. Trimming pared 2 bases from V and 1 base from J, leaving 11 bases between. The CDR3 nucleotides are TGTGCCAGCAGCTTATCAAGGGGTCCGAACACTGAAGCTTTCTTT. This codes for CASSLSRGPNTEAFF.

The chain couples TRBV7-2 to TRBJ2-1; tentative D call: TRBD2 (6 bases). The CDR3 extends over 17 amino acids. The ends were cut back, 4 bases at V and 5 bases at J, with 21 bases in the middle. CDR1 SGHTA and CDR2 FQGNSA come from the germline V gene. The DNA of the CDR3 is TGTGCCAGCAGCTGCCGAACCGGGAGCATGTCGGACAATGAGCAGTTCTTC. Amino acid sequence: CASSCRTGSMSDNEQFF. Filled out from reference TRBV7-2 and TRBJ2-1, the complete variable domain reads GAGVSQSPSNKVTEKGKDVELRCDPISGHTALYWYRQSLGQGLEFLIYFQGNSAPDKSGLPSDRFSAERTGGSVSTLTIQRTQQEDSAVYLCASSCRTGSMSDNEQFFGPGTRLTVL.

The CDR3 DNA reads TGTGCCAGCAGCCAGAGACAGGGGGCAGGAGAAAAACTGTTTTTT. It is translated as CASSQRQGAGEKLFF. The V call is TRBV4-2, the J call TRBJ1-4, with 10 bases lining up with TRBD1. The CDR3 contains 15 residues. Looked up from germline, CDR1 is LGHNA and CDR2 is YNFKEQ. V lost 3 bases to trimming and J lost 8 bases; unmatched junction nucleotides: 6.

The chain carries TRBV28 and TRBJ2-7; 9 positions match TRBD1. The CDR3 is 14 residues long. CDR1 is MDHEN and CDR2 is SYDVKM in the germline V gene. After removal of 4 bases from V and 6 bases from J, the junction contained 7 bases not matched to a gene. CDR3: CASSSGQGRIEQYF. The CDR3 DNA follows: TGTGCCAGCAGTTCAGGACAGGGGAGAATCGAGCAGTACTTC.

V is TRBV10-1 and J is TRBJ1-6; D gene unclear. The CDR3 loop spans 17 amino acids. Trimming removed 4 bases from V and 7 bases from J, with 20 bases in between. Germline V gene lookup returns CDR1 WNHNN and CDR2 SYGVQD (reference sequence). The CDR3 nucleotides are TGCGCCAGCAGTGTTCGTCAGTTATTCCTTCTCAATTCACCCCTCCACTTT. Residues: CASSVRQLFLLNSPLHF.

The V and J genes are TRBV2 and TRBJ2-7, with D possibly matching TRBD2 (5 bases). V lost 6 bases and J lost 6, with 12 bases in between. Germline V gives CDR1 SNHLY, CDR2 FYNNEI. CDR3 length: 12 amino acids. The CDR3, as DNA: TGTGCCAGCAGACGGGAAGGGCCCGAGCAGTACTTC. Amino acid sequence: CASRREGPEQYF.

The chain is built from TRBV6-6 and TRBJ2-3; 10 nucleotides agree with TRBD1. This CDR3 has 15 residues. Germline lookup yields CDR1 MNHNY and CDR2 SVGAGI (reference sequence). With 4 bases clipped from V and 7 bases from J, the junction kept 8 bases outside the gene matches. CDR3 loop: CASSSPGTGDNTQYF. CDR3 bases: TGTGCCAGCAGTTCCCCCGGGACAGGGGATAATACGCAGTATTTT.

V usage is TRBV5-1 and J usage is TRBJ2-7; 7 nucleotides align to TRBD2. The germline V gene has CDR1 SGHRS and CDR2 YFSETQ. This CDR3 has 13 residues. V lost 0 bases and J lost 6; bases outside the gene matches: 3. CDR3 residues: CASSLGGGPEQYF. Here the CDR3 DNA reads TGCGCCAGCAGCTTGGGGGGAGGGCCCGAGCAGTACTTC.

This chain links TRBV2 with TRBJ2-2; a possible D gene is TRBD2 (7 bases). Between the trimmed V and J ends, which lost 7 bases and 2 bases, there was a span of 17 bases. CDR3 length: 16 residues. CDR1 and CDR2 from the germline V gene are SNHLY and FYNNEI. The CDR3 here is CASTPGGGANTGELFF. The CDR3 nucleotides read TGTGCCAGCACCCCTGGAGGGGGGGCTAACACCGGGGAGCTGTTTTTT.

The chain's CDR3 is CASLRNSEAFF. The DNA for the CDR3 is TGTGCCAGCCTGAGGAATTCTGAAGCTTTCTTT. V usage is TRBV7-9 and J usage is TRBJ1-1, with D unclear. Germline V lookup: CDR1 SEHNR, CDR2 FQNEAQ (reference sequence). The CDR3 spans 11 residues. The ends were cut back, 8 bases at V and 6 bases at J, with 10 bases in the middle.

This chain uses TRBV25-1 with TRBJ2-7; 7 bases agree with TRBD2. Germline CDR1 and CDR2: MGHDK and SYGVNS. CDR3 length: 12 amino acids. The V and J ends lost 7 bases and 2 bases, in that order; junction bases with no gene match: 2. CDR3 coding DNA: TGTGCCAGCACAGGACTAGCCTACGAGCAGTACTTC. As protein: CASTGLAYEQYF.

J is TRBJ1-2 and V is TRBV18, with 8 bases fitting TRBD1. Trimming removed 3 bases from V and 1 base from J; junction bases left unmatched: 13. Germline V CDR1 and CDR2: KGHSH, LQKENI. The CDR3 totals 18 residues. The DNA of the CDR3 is TGTGCCAGCTCACCGTACAGTGGTGGGGACAGGTTTAACTATGGCTACACCTTC. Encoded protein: CASSPYSGGDRFNYGYTF.